Each of the 26 T cell receptor beta chains below was sequenced from the same sample in a study of blood T cell repertoires in COVID-19. The table came from immunoSEQ multiplex PCR; TCRdb's copy has only in-frame clones and leaves some out. Of more than 200,000 clones in the sample, about 80% are singletons; the top ten hold approximately 5%. Sequences were obtained from peripheral blood. The receptors derive from a woman of 80 years or more with active or convalescent COVID-19.

The chain uses TRBV20-1 and TRBJ1-1; D perhaps matches TRBD1 (5 bases). CDR3 size: 11 residues. CDR1 DFQATT and CDR2 SNEGSKA come from the germline V gene (reference sequence). Trimming shortened V by 6 bases and J by 8 bases, and 13 bases separated the two germline ends. In nucleotides, the CDR3 is TGCAGTGCACTCCCGGGGGTAGAAGCTTTCTTT. It is translated as CSALPGVEAFF.

The chain has TRBV9 and TRBJ2-3; D is undetermined. CDR3 size: 14 residues. CDR1 and CDR2 (germline): SGDLS, YYNGEE. V lost 0 bases and J lost 3, with 8 bases in between. CDR3 coding DNA: TGTGCCAGCAGCGTAGGAGGTAGGACAGATACGCAGTATTTT. It is translated as CASSVGGRTDTQYF. Drawing the rest from reference TRBV9 and TRBJ2-3, the complete variable domain is DSGVTQTPKHLITATGQRVTLRCSPRSGDLSVYWYQQSLDQGLQFLIQYYNGEERAKGNILERFSAQQFPDLHSELNLSSLELGDSALYFCASSVGGRTDTQYFGPGTRLTVL.

The CDR3 region has the DNA TGTGCCACTCGAACGACAGGGGGCTCTTATAGCAATCAGCCCCAGCATTTT. The encoded protein is CATRTTGGSYSNQPQHF. The chain is built from TRBV19 and TRBJ1-5; 10 nucleotides line up with TRBD1. Unmatched junction bases numbered 12, after V lost 10 bases and J lost 0 bases. Germline-derived CDR1 and CDR2 are LNHDA and SQIVND (reference sequence). This CDR3 has 17 amino acids.

V gene TRBV20-1 combines with J gene TRBJ2-7, with 12 positions matching TRBD2. Germline lookup yields CDR1 DFQATT and CDR2 SNEGSKA (reference sequence). This CDR3 is 16 amino acids long. Germline trimming cut 3 bases from V and 3 bases from J; bases unmatched to any gene: 9. CDR3 sequence: CSASRLAGVPRYEQYF. DNA for the CDR3: TGCAGTGCTAGTAGACTAGCGGGAGTCCCACGCTACGAGCAGTACTTC.

The chain joins TRBV5-1 to TRBJ2-7, with D possibly being TRBD2 (5 bases). The CDR3 covers 14 residues. V dropped 4 bases and J dropped 0 bases, with 11 bases sitting between them. CDR1 is SGHRS and CDR2 is YFSETQ in the germline V gene. DNA for the CDR3: TGCGCCAGCAGCGCGGACGGGAACTCCTACGAGCAGTACTTC. Its protein is CASSADGNSYEQYF.

This rearrangement joins TRBV24-1 to TRBJ2-1; TRBD1 might be the D (6 bases). Trimming pared 3 bases from V and 3 bases from J, leaving 11 bases between. The length of the CDR3 is 15 residues. In germline, CDR1 is KGHDR, CDR2 SFDVKD. CDR3 protein: CATSDIEGVYNEQFF. The DNA of the CDR3 is TGTGCCACCAGTGATATAGAGGGGGTCTACAATGAGCAGTTCTTC.

The DNA of the CDR3 is TGTGCCAGTAGGGACACTACAACCCCCTACACCTTC. This sequence encodes CASRDTTTPYTF. The chain employs TRBV28 and TRBJ1-2, with a weak D call TRBD1 (6 bases). Trimming cost V 9 bases and J 10 bases, with 18 bases left between them. The germline V gene encodes CDR1 MDHEN and CDR2 SYDVKM. The CDR3 length is 12 residues.

The genes are TRBV27 and TRBJ1-5; 12 nucleotides align to TRBD1. The CDR3 has 16 amino acids. Germline lookup yields CDR1 MNHEY and CDR2 SMNVEV (reference sequence). The J segment lost 6 bases and the V segment lost 6 bases, leaving 9 bases of the junction unmatched. CDR3 protein: CASRGTGTGGFQPQHF. The CDR3 DNA is TGTGCCAGCAGGGGCACCGGGACAGGGGGCTTTCAGCCCCAGCATTTT.

The chain is built from TRBV12-5 and TRBJ2-5; 8 nucleotides agree with TRBD1. The CDR3 loop spans 18 amino acids. CDR1 and CDR2 from the germline V gene are LGHNT and FRNRAP. V lost 3 bases to trimming and J lost 4 bases; unmatched junction nucleotides: 16. CDR3 in amino acids: CASGLAPGQGRDTETQYF. CDR3 nucleotide sequence: TGTGCTAGTGGTTTAGCCCCTGGACAGGGCAGGGATACAGAGACCCAGTACTTC. Filled out from reference TRBV12-5 and TRBJ2-5, the complete variable domain reads DARVTQTPRHKVTEMGQEVTMRCQPILGHNTVFWYRQTMMQGLELLAYFRNRAPLDDSGMPKDRFSAEMPDATLATLKIQPSEPRDSAVYFCASGLAPGQGRDTETQYFGPGTRLLVL.

CDR3: CASTALRGNEQFF. The CDR3 nucleotides read TGTGCCAGTACAGCTCTAAGGGGGAATGAGCAGTTCTTC. The chain uses TRBV2 and TRBJ2-1; D is possibly TRBD1 (6 bases). The CDR3 is made up of 13 amino acids. The V gene's germline CDR1 is SNHLY and CDR2 FYNNEI. Deletions cut 9 bases from V and 7 bases from J, with 16 bases between.

Notes on this clone: Distinct nucleotide sequences in the sample also encode this CDR3. This chain connects TRBV28 to TRBJ1-5, with a possible D match to TRBD1 (5 bases). The CDR3 is made up of 13 amino acids. The V gene lost 3 bases and the J gene lost 4 bases, with 7 bases spanning the gap. The germline V gene has CDR1 MDHEN and CDR2 SYDVKM. For the CDR3, the DNA is TGTGCCAGCAGTTTCTCAGGGAATCAGCCCCAGCATTTT. It translates to CASSFSGNQPQHF.

The table lists this clone with a few counts. The chain joins TRBV6-1 to TRBJ1-2; D may be TRBD1 (5 bases). Per germline, CDR1 MNHNS and CDR2 SASEGT. V dropped 3 bases and J dropped 3 bases, with 14 bases sitting between them. The CDR3 length is 15 residues. CDR3 nucleotide sequence: TGTGCCAGCAGTGATCGGCAGGGTACGCACTATGGCTACACCTTC. It encodes CASSDRQGTHYGYTF.

The J gene is TRBJ2-5, the V gene TRBV7-7, with D perhaps TRBD1 (6 bases). In germline, CDR1 is SSHAT, CDR2 FNYEAQ (reference sequence). The ends were cut back, 6 bases at V and 2 bases at J, with 10 bases in the middle. This CDR3 has 13 residues. CDR3 in amino acids: CASSRDRQETQYF. The CDR3 nucleotides read TGTGCCAGCAGTCGCGACAGGCAAGAGACCCAGTACTTC.

This rearrangement joins TRBV18 to TRBJ1-3, with 7 positions matching TRBD1. The CDR3 length is 16 residues. Germline V gene lookup returns CDR1 KGHSH and CDR2 LQKENI. The J segment lost 2 bases and the V segment lost 3 bases, leaving 7 bases of the junction unmatched. The chain's CDR3 is CASSPDRESTGNTIYF. In nucleotides, the CDR3 is TGTGCCAGCTCACCTGACAGGGAATCCACTGGAAACACCATATATTTT.

The chain recombines TRBV2 with TRBJ1-5, with D tentatively TRBD1 (6 bases). The CDR3 totals 14 residues. Germline V lookup: CDR1 SNHLY, CDR2 FYNNEI. Trimming left V 6 bases short and J 7 bases short, with 16 bases between. The CDR3 nucleotides are TGTGCCAGCAGCGCCCGCGGGGGACAACAGCCCCAGCATTTT. This sequence encodes CASSARGGQQPQHF.

This chain connects TRBV5-6 to TRBJ2-2; TRBD1 agrees at 8 bases. The germline CDR1 and CDR2 sequences are SGHDT and YYEEEE. The V and J ends lost 5 bases and 4 bases, in that order; junction bases with no gene match: 7. The CDR3 runs to 15 residues. CDR3 DNA sequence: TGTGCCAGCAGTCCCCAGACAGGGGTCACCGGGGAGCTGTTTTTT. Translating gives CASSPQTGVTGELFF.

The chain employs TRBV25-1 and TRBJ1-5; a weak D match, TRBD1 (5 bases). The CDR3 sequence is 13 residues long. Trimming cost V 6 bases and J 0 bases, with 6 bases left between them. CDR1 and CDR2 (germline): MGHDK, SYGVNS. The CDR3 protein is CASRGLSNQPQHF. CDR3 nucleotide sequence: TGTGCCAGCAGGGGGCTTAGCAATCAGCCCCAGCATTTT.

This chain connects TRBV2 to TRBJ2-7, with TRBD2 matching 10 bases. CDR1 and CDR2 from the germline V gene are SNHLY and FYNNEI. V shed 3 bases and J 3 bases; nucleotides not matched to a gene: 2. The CDR3 runs to 14 residues. The CDR3 sequence is CASSDGLAVYEQYF. Written as DNA, the CDR3 is TGTGCCAGCAGTGACGGACTAGCGGTCTACGAGCAGTACTTC.

This clone was observed a few times. The genes are TRBV3-1 (or the pseudogene TRBV3-2) and TRBJ1-1; the D gene is possibly TRBD1 (6 bases). V lost 0 bases to trimming and J lost 8 bases, with 10 bases between them. The CDR3 contains 13 residues. Germline assignment: CDR1 LGHDT and CDR2 YNNKEL (reference sequence). The CDR3, as DNA: TGTGCCAGCAGCCAAGATTGGACAGCGGAAGCTTTCTTT. Amino acid sequence: CASSQDWTAEAFF.

This chain connects TRBV19 to TRBJ1-4, with D possibly matching TRBD1 (6 bases). Trimming removed 4 bases at V and 5 bases at J, with 14 bases between. Germline V CDR1 and CDR2: LNHDA, SQIVND (reference sequence). The CDR3 is 15 amino acids. The CDR3 DNA is TGTGCCAGTAGTACGAGACAGGCGTACAATGAAAAACTGTTTTTT. The encoded protein is CASSTRQAYNEKLFF.

The CDR3 is CAISGLGGGPYNEQFF. The DNA of the CDR3 is TGTGCCATCAGTGGCCTTGGGGGGGGCCCTTACAATGAGCAGTTCTTC. This chain links TRBV10-3 with TRBJ2-1; possibly TRBD2 for D (7 bases). Germline V lookup: CDR1 ENHRY, CDR2 SYGVKD. The V gene lost 4 bases and the J gene lost 4 bases, with 17 bases spanning the gap. The CDR3 is 16 residues long.

The rearrangement joins TRBV28 to TRBJ1-2; 8 positions match TRBD1. CDR1 MDHEN and CDR2 SYDVKM come from the germline V gene. The ends lost 2 bases at V and 4 bases at J; junction bases unmatched: 3. The CDR3 consists of 14 residues. CDR3: CASSLQGAIYGYTF. As DNA, the CDR3 is TGTGCCAGCAGTTTACAGGGGGCCATCTATGGCTACACCTTC.

The chain couples TRBV30 to TRBJ1-5; TRBD1 agrees at 8 bases. CDR3 length equals 15 residues. CDR1 GTSNPN and CDR2 SVGIG come from the germline V gene (reference sequence). V shed 0 bases, J shed 7 bases, and the junction held 8 bases outside the gene matches. The CDR3 DNA sequence: TGTGCCTGGAGTGTACTCAGGGGGCGCGGACAGCCCCAGCATTTT. It yields the protein CAWSVLRGRGQPQHF.

This clone has a handful of counts. J is TRBJ2-1 and V is TRBV11-3; D unresolved. The CDR3 runs to 13 residues. The ends were cut back, 5 bases at V and 7 bases at J, with 12 bases in the middle. The germline gives CDR1 SGHNT, CDR2 YENEEA. The CDR3: CASSPLKKNEQFF. CDR3 in DNA: TGTGCCAGCAGCCCACTTAAAAAGAATGAGCAGTTCTTC.

V usage is TRBV7-9 and J usage is TRBJ2-6; TRBD2 matches at 7 bases. In germline, CDR1 is SEHNR, CDR2 FQNEAQ (reference sequence). The CDR3 extends over 18 amino acids. Trimming took 1 base from V and 0 from J; bases not matched to a gene: 6. CDR3 loop: CASSLGEGSNSGANVLTF. The CDR3 coding sequence is TGTGCCAGCAGCTTAGGGGAGGGATCCAACTCTGGGGCCAACGTCCTGACTTTC. Based on the CDR3 plus reference TRBV7-9 and TRBJ2-6, the full variable domain is DTGVSQNPRHKITKRGQNVTFRCDPISEHNRLYWYRQTLGQGPEFLTYFQNEAQLEKSRLLSDRFSAERPKGSFSTLEIQRTEQGDSAMYLCASSLGEGSNSGANVLTFGAGSRLTVL.

The chain joins TRBV6-5 to TRBJ1-1, with TRBD1 identical over 7 bases. V shed 6 bases, J shed 5 bases, and the junction held 3 bases outside the gene matches. The germline gives CDR1 MNHEY, CDR2 SVGAGI. The CDR3 length is 12 residues. CDR3 DNA sequence: TGTGCCAGCAGCCAACAGGGGACTGAAGCTTTCTTT. This gives the protein CASSQQGTEAFF.